The T cell receptor (beta chain) under discussion was sequenced for a study of OX40 agonist ivuxolimab in advanced cancers. The study, taken as a whole, reports: Some nonresponders additionally presented with little normalized T-cell clonal expansion. CD4+ and CD8+ blood T cells expanded clonally by week 6 at 0.1 to 3.0 mg/kg.

In the case of this clone: The antigen remains unidentified.

The protocol was immunoSEQ multiplex PCR, while the TCRdb copy is restricted to in-frame clones and leaves out a portion. The profile shows 65,000 to 75,000 clones, 87% of them singletons. Sequencing used CD4+ or CD8+ T cells sorted from blood, obtained in a trial of the OX40 agonist ivuxolimab. This TCR was sampled from an adult with an advanced solid tumor such as melanoma, head and neck, liver or kidney cancer.

The CDR3 here is CASKEQLGTGELFF. As DNA, the CDR3 is TGTGCCAGTAAAGAACAGTTGGGCACCGGGGAGCTGTTTTTT. V usage is TRBV19 and J usage is TRBJ2-2; D is unresolved. This CDR3 region has 14 residues. V lost 7 bases, J lost 4 bases, and 13 bases lay in between. CDR1 and CDR2 from the germline V gene are LNHDA and SQIVND (reference sequence).